The 30 T cell receptor beta chains below come from one sample, sequenced in a study of human T cells and chemical hapten exposure. Via MiXCR, TCRdb re-called the RACE reads, giving one row per CDR3 protein. The sample lists 100,000 to 150,000 distinct CDR3 sequences; roughly 13% were seen once. Stated time point: patch test 1, 2 weeks after DPC sensitization. Treatment indicated: therapeutic diphenylcyclopropenone sensitization with weekly scalp DPC. The source was whole blood, collected in connection with sensitization to the hapten diphenylcyclopropenone (DPC). Receptors originate from a man between 18 and 29 years old with alopecia areata. Some clones in this sample may be carry-over from other donors' samples.

J is TRBJ1-1 and V is TRBV20-1; the D is unclear. V gave up 2 bases and J gave up 5 bases, with 6 bases separating them. Germline loops: CDR1 DFQATT, CDR2 SNEGSKA (reference sequence). There are 11 residues in the CDR3. The CDR3 region has the DNA TGCAGTGCTAGAAGGGAAACTGAAGCTTTCTTT. Translation gives CSARRETEAFF.

This chain connects TRBV12-3 or TRBV12-4 to TRBJ2-7, with 11 bases aligning to TRBD1. V was clipped by 3 bases and J by 4 bases; unmatched bases: 5. The CDR3 sequence is 15 residues long. CDR3 region: CASSLVGDRGYEQYF. CDR3 DNA: TGTGCCAGCAGTTTGGTAGGGGACAGGGGGTACGAGCAGTACTTC.

The chain combines TRBV6-6 with TRBJ2-6, with 7 bases lining up with TRBD1. The CDR3 is 15 amino acids. Germline assignment: CDR1 MNHNY and CDR2 SVGAGI (reference sequence). J gave up 2 bases and V 5 bases, and 3 bases lay outside the gene matches. The chain's CDR3 is CASSLQGAGANVLTF. The CDR3 nucleotides are TGTGCCAGCAGTCTCCAGGGGGCTGGGGCCAACGTCCTGACTTTC.

The chain joins TRBV4-1 to TRBJ2-1; no clear D. V was shortened by 1 base and J by 8 bases, with 12 bases between the two germline ends. Germline-derived CDR1 and CDR2 are MGHRA and YSYEKL. This CDR3 region has 14 residues. CDR3 sequence reads: CASSQVPAVDEQFF. The CDR3 DNA reads TGCGCCAGCAGCCAAGTCCCCGCAGTCGATGAGCAGTTCTTC.

This clonotype was seen only a few times. The chain's CDR3 is CASSQDAGGIRSQYF. CDR3 DNA: TGTGCCAGCAGCCAGGATGCCGGGGGGATTCGGAGCCAGTACTTC. The chain couples TRBV3-1 to TRBJ2-5, with 7 bases fitting TRBD2. V lost 3 bases, J lost 10 bases, and 14 bases stayed unmatched. The CDR3 runs 15 residues. Germline V CDR1 and CDR2: LGHDT, YNNKEL (reference sequence).

Only a few counts were recorded for this clonotype. The chain has TRBV7-3 and TRBJ2-1; 10 nucleotides line up with TRBD1. From germline, CDR1 is SGHTA and CDR2 FQGTGA. CDR3 length: 15 residues. With V trimmed by 3 bases and J by 7 bases, 6 bases remained unmatched. CDR3 sequence: CASSFMTGGFNEQFF. DNA of the CDR3: TGTGCCAGCAGCTTTATGACAGGGGGCTTTAATGAGCAGTTCTTC.

This clonotype was seen ten or more times. The chain combines TRBV7-6 with TRBJ1-1, with D tentatively TRBD1 (5 bases). The CDR3 runs 14 residues. The germline V gene has CDR1 SGHVS and CDR2 FNYEAQ. V dropped 1 base and J dropped 3 bases, with 9 bases sitting between them. The CDR3 DNA sequence: TGTGCCAGCAGCTTAGGGGGCATATACACTGAAGCTTTCTTT. The encoded protein is CASSLGGIYTEAFF.

On this clonotype itself: One end of the junction fails to match germline, which may point to a read error. The V and J genes are TRBV7-9 and TRBJ2-1, with D hard to call. This CDR3 spans 10 amino acids. CDR1 is SEHNR, CDR2 FQNEAQ, per germline (reference sequence). The CDR3 bases are TGTGCCAGCAGTTTTCCTCAATCGGTCTTC. This encodes CASSFPQSVF.

This chain joins TRBV9 and TRBJ2-5; 7 bases agree with TRBD2. From germline, CDR1 is SGDLS and CDR2 YYNGEE. CDR3 length equals 14 residues. The V gene end was trimmed by 4 bases and the J gene end by 5 bases; junction bases not matched to a gene: 8. In DNA, the CDR3 is TGTGCCAGCAGCCCAGGACTAGGATTGGAGACCCAGTACTTC. Encoded protein: CASSPGLGLETQYF.

This clonotype was observed a handful of times. This sequence joins TRBV11-2 and TRBJ2-6, with TRBD1 identical over 9 bases. Germline V gene data show CDR1 as SGHAT and CDR2 as FQNNGV. J lost 11 bases, V lost 4 bases, and 6 bases had no gene match. This CDR3 spans 14 amino acids. The CDR3 loop reads CASSSNRGRYVLTF. DNA for the CDR3: TGTGCCAGCAGCTCCAACAGGGGGCGATACGTCCTGACTTTC.

This clonotype has a handful of counts. The rearrangement links TRBV20-1 to TRBJ1-5; 7 bases match TRBD1. The V and J ends lost 4 bases and 0 bases, in that order; junction bases with no gene match: 6. The CDR3 consists of 15 residues. The V gene's germline CDR1 is DFQATT and CDR2 SNEGSKA (reference sequence). CDR3 protein: CSAIGTVLSNQPQHF. CDR3 coding DNA: TGCAGTGCTATTGGGACAGTACTTAGCAATCAGCCCCAGCATTTT.

This clonotype has only a few counts. The genes are TRBV7-7 and TRBJ2-2; D is undetermined. The CDR3 is 13 amino acids. Germline CDR1 SSHAT, CDR2 FNYEAQ (reference sequence). V dropped 0 bases and J dropped 5 bases, with 4 bases sitting between them. CDR3 coding DNA: TGTGCCAGCAGCTTAGCTCTGACCGGGGAGCTGTTTTTT. Amino acid sequence: CASSLALTGELFF.

The chain joins TRBV4-2 to TRBJ2-2; D might be TRBD2 (7 bases). Germline CDR1 reads LGHNA; CDR2 reads YNFKEQ. The CDR3 length is 14 residues. Trimming took off 7 bases at V and 5 bases at J, with 14 bases between the two ends. The CDR3 DNA reads TGTGCCAGCACCCAGGGGCGGGGGACCGGGGAGCTGTTTTTT. As protein: CASTQGRGTGELFF.

The J gene is TRBJ2-2, the V gene TRBV5-1, with a weak D call TRBD1 (5 bases). CDR3 length equals 12 residues. Germline loops: CDR1 SGHRS, CDR2 YFSETQ. Trimming removed 7 bases at V and 6 bases at J, with 10 bases between. In nucleotides, the CDR3 is TGCGCCAGCGGCGACAGACCCGGGGAGCTGTTTTTT. Its translation: CASGDRPGELFF.

This rearrangement joins TRBV7-2 to TRBJ2-7, with TRBD1 matching over 8 bases. With 5 bases clipped from V and 6 bases from J, the junction kept 6 bases outside the gene matches. Germline CDR1 reads SGHTA; CDR2 reads FQGNSA. The length of the CDR3 is 13 residues. CDR3 DNA: TGTGCCAGCAGCCCCGGACAGGGTGGCGAGCAGTACGTC. This codes for CASSPGQGGEQYV.

In this sample, this clonotype turned up a few times. J is TRBJ1-3 and V is TRBV5-1; D possibly corresponds to TRBD1 (5 bases). Trimming stripped 3 bases from V and 8 bases from J, with 12 bases between. CDR1 SGHRS and CDR2 YFSETQ come from the germline V gene. The CDR3 is made up of 13 amino acids. CDR3 sequence (DNA): TGCGCCAGCAGCTGGGGGACGGCGGACACCATATATTTT. Translated, it gives CASSWGTADTIYF. The full variable domain, in which reference TRBV5-1 and TRBJ1-3 provide the parts outside the CDR3, is KAGVTQTPRYLIKTRGQQVTLSCSPISGHRSVSWYQQTPGQGLQFLFEYFSETQRNKGNFPGRFSGRQFSNSRSEMNVSTLELGDSALYLCASSWGTADTIYFGEGSWLTVV.

The gene calls are TRBV12-3 or TRBV12-4 and TRBJ2-6; no firm D call. Trimming pared 6 bases from V and 4 bases from J, leaving 4 bases between. This CDR3 region has 12 residues. This CDR3 is CASSTGANVLTF. As DNA, the CDR3 is TGTGCCAGCAGCACAGGGGCCAACGTCCTGACTTTC.

The rearrangement uses TRBV12-3 or TRBV12-4 and TRBJ2-6; no firm D call. This CDR3 is built from 17 residues. Trimming removed 1 base from V and 0 bases from J, with 10 bases in between. The CDR3 here is CASSLGRSLSGANVLTF. DNA for the CDR3: TGTGCCAGCAGTTTAGGTCGGTCCCTCTCTGGGGCCAACGTCCTGACTTTC.

This clonotype showed up just a few times. The J gene is TRBJ2-7, the V gene TRBV21-1; the D call in the table, TRBD1, was not verified against the DNA. TRBV21-1 counts as a pseudogene. The CDR3 is made up of 16 amino acids. For the CDR3, the DNA is TGTGCCAGCAGTCCCGGTGGGGCTCTTAGCTCCTACGAGCAGTACGTC. It is translated as CASSPGGALSSYEQYV.

The chain combines TRBV23-1 with TRBJ2-2; D gene uncertain. TRBV23-1 is labeled an ORF, and its function is uncertain. The germline V and J ends were trimmed by 0 bases and 0 bases, with 5 bases remaining between them. The CDR3 length is 15 residues. CDR3 nucleotides: TGCGCCAGCAGTCAATCCCCCCCGAACACCGGGGAGCTGTTTTTT. The encoded protein is CASSQSPPNTGELFF.

The J gene is TRBJ2-3, the V gene TRBV2; D is possibly TRBD2 (6 bases). The CDR3 sequence is 17 residues long. The V end lost 5 bases, the J end lost 2 bases, and 20 bases lay between the germline ends. Germline V gene data show CDR1 as SNHLY and CDR2 as FYNNEI. CDR3 residues: CASSPLVGEAATDTQYF. CDR3 DNA sequence: TGTGCCAGCAGTCCACTGGTGGGGGAGGCGGCCACAGATACGCAGTATTTT.

This clonotype was seen a handful of times. V is TRBV4-3 and J is TRBJ1-3; no firm D call. The CDR3 has 16 residues. V was clipped by 3 bases and J by 2 bases, with 14 bases between them. From germline, CDR1 is LGHNA and CDR2 YSLEER. This CDR3 is CASSQGDADPGNTIYF. The CDR3 nucleotides are TGCGCCAGCAGCCAGGGTGATGCGGACCCTGGAAACACCATATATTTT.

This clonotype was observed a handful of times. This rearrangement joins TRBV29-1 to TRBJ2-5; D is possibly TRBD1 or TRBD2 (5 bases each). Germline CDR1 SQVTM, CDR2 ANQGSEA. V was cut by 0 bases and J by 6 bases, with 8 bases left in between. The CDR3 consists of 12 residues. The CDR3 spells CSVEERGKTQYF. The DNA for the CDR3 is TGCAGCGTTGAAGAGAGGGGCAAGACCCAGTACTTC.

This clonotype appeared a few times. The chain uses TRBV6-5 and TRBJ2-2; 8 nucleotides align to TRBD1. The CDR3 is 15 amino acids. CDR1 and CDR2 from the germline V gene are MNHEY and SVGAGI. J lost 6 bases, V lost 5 bases, and 8 bases had no gene match. The CDR3 protein is CASSGTTGDAGELFF. The CDR3 DNA is TGTGCCAGCAGTGGGACGACAGGGGACGCCGGGGAGCTGTTTTTT.

This clonotype turned up a few times. V usage is TRBV11-2 and J usage is TRBJ1-4, with 8 nucleotides matching TRBD1. The length of the CDR3 is 16 residues. The germline V gene encodes CDR1 SGHAT and CDR2 FQNNGV. V lost 5 bases and J lost 0; bases outside the gene matches: 5. CDR3 loop: CASSLADRATNEKLFF. DNA for the CDR3: TGTGCCAGCAGCCTCGCGGACAGGGCAACTAATGAAAAACTGTTTTTT.

This sequence joins TRBV6-2 or TRBV6-3 and TRBJ2-1, with a tentative D call TRBD1 (5 bases). CDR3 size: 16 residues. V lost 0 bases and J lost 2, with 11 bases in between. Germline CDR1 reads MNHEY; CDR2 reads SVGEGT. The CDR3 region is CASSYSKGVTYNEQFF. The CDR3 DNA reads TGTGCCAGCAGTTACTCGAAAGGGGTTACCTACAATGAGCAGTTCTTC.

The V gene is TRBV28, the J gene TRBJ1-5; D perhaps matches TRBD1 (5 bases). V was cut by 6 bases and J by 3 bases, with 12 bases left in between. This CDR3 region has 14 residues. CDR1 is MDHEN and CDR2 is SYDVKM in the germline V gene. The CDR3 sequence: CASRAGRNNQPQHF. The CDR3 nucleotides read TGTGCCAGCAGGGCGGGACGGAACAATCAGCCCCAGCATTTT.

The gene calls are TRBV11-2 and TRBJ2-7, with TRBD1 matching over 7 bases. From germline, CDR1 is SGHAT and CDR2 FQNNGV. CDR3 length: 15 residues. Losses at the gene ends were 3 bases for V and 3 bases for J; bases not matched to a gene: 8. The chain's CDR3 is CASSFRGGIGYEQYF. The CDR3 DNA reads TGTGCCAGCAGCTTCCGAGGGGGCATCGGCTACGAGCAGTACTTC.

The chain carries TRBV20-1 and TRBJ1-6; D ambiguous. This CDR3 has 14 amino acids. Germline CDR1 is DFQATT and CDR2 is SNEGSKA (reference sequence). The V end lost 2 bases, the J end lost 0 bases, and 5 bases lay between the germline ends. In nucleotides, the CDR3 is TGCAGTGCTAGAATGAGCTCCTATAATTCACCCCTCCACTTT. Translated, it gives CSARMSSYNSPLHF.

This sequence joins TRBV11-2 and TRBJ2-5; 10 bases match TRBD2. The germline CDR1 and CDR2 sequences are SGHAT and FQNNGV. The J segment lost 3 bases and the V segment lost 2 bases, leaving 6 bases of the junction unmatched. The CDR3 runs to 16 residues. CDR3 residues: CASSLWAAGGKETQYF. The CDR3 nucleotides read TGTGCCAGCAGCTTATGGGCAGCGGGGGGGAAAGAGACCCAGTACTTC.